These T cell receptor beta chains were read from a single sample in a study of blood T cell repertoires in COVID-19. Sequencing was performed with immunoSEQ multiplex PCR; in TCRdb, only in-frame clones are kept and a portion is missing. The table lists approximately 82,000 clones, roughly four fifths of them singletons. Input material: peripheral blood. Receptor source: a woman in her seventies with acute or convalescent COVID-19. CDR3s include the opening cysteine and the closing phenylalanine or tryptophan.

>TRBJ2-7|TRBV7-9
CASSLGFGGGDSYEQYF
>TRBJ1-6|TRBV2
CASSGGRVESPLHF
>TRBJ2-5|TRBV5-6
CASSLIQAQETQYF
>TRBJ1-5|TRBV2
CASGSGGDSNQPQHF
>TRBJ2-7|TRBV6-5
CASIRDRDTTYEQYF
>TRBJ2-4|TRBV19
CASSADPAKNIQYF
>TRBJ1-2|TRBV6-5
CASSYRSDRDYGYTF
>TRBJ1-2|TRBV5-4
CASSLVGGSGLNYGYTF
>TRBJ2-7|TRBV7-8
CASSSTTSGSVGKYEQYF
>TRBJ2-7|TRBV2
CASSRVDSLGYF
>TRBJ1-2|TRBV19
CASSIGTQVFAAYGYTF
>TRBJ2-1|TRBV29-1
CSVDQNEGAFF
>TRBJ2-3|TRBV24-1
CATSDLQIQYF
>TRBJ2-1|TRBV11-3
CASSPTGGDEQFF
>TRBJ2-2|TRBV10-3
CAISDPGTSGSGELFF
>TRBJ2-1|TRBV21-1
CASSKEYGRDGDEQFF
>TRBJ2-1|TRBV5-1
CASSLGLDADNEQFF
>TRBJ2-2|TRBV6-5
CASSYRQGDTGELFF
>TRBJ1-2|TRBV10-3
CAISESIQGNGYTF
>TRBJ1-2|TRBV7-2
CASSLGGGGDRYGYTF
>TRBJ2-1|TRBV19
CASSPPPDSEKYNEQFF
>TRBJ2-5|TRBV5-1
CASSLAGSPFETQYF
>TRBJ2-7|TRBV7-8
CASSLAQGGSYEQYF
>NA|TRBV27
CASSLVQGASYEQYF
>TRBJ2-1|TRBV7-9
CASSLFSSGGSSNEQFF
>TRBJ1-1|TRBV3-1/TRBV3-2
CASSQAGNTEAFF
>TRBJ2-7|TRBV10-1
CASPNRVYDEQYF
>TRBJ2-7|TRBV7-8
CASSNGLAGSYEQYF
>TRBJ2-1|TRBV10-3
CAISSAGGILNEQFF
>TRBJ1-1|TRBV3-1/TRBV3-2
CASSQSFWNTEAFF
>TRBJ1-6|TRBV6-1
CASSEARGDNSPLHF
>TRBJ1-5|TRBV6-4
CASSDSPNQPQHF
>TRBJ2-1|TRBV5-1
CASSLGQVSYNEQFF
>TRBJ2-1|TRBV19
CASSIGGDSYNEQFF
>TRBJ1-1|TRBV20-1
CSASQKAFF